This T cell receptor (beta chain) came from a study of shared clonotypes between healthy human individuals. V was cut by 7 bases and J by 1 base, with 11 bases left in between. Germline V gives CDR1 MNHEY, CDR2 SMNVEV (reference sequence). The CDR3 totals 13 residues. The naive CD8 fraction comprised CD45RO-negative cells positively selected for CCR7 and excluded terminally differentiated effector memory CD45RA+ cells. Some clones are missing from TCRdb's copy, which holds only in-frame ones; the method was immunoSEQ multiplex PCR. The sample lists around 2.1 million clones, about 93% occurring once.

This clonotype was obtained from a man aged 18 to 29 in good health. Some clones in this sample may be carry-over from other donors' samples. The chain has TRBV27 and TRBJ2-7; D is ambiguous. Specimen: naive CD8+ T cells from PBMCs. The CDR3 loop reads CASKWGPSYEQYF. The DNA of the CDR3 is TGTGCCAGCAAATGGGGTCCGTCCTACGAGCAGTACTTC.